Below are 24 T cell receptor beta chains sequenced from a single sample in a study of blood T cell repertoires in COVID-19. Libraries were prepared by immunoSEQ multiplex PCR; TCRdb keeps only in-frame clonotypes and omits some of them. This table holds approximately 29,000 clones, over 70% found once. Sequenced input: peripheral blood. These receptor sequences come from a woman in her sixties or seventies with acute or convalescent COVID-19.

The gene calls are TRBV28 and TRBJ1-4; TRBD1 aligns across 8 bases. J gave up 4 bases and V 7 bases, and 5 bases lay outside the gene matches. Germline-derived CDR1 and CDR2 are MDHEN and SYDVKM. The CDR3 length is 14 residues. The CDR3 DNA reads TGTGCCAGCAAACAGGGGGGGAGTAATGAAAAACTGTTTTTT. Its translation: CASKQGGSNEKLFF.

This clone is a singleton in its sample. The rearrangement joins TRBV14 to TRBJ1-1; D not certain. This CDR3 has 14 residues. CDR1 and CDR2 (germline): SGHDN, FVKESK. Trimming stripped 4 bases from V and 0 bases from J, with 9 bases between. Here the CDR3 DNA reads TGTGCCAGCAGCCGGCCGGGGATGAACACTGAAGCTTTCTTT. It encodes CASSRPGMNTEAFF. The full variable domain, rest sourced from reference TRBV14 and TRBJ1-1, is EAGVTQFPSHSVIEKGQTVTLRCDPISGHDNLYWYRRVMGKEIKFLLHFVKESKQDESGMPNNRFLAERTGGTYSTLKVQPAELEDSGVYFCASSRPGMNTEAFFGQGTRLTVV.

The chain employs TRBV11-3 and TRBJ2-7, with 7 bases that match TRBD1. Germline V gene lookup returns CDR1 SGHNT and CDR2 YENEEA. The junction had 4 bases not matched to a gene; V was cut back by 5 bases and J by 3 bases. The CDR3 totals 13 residues. CDR3: CASSTWTGYEQYF. The CDR3 nucleotides are TGTGCCAGCAGCACCTGGACAGGCTACGAGCAGTACTTC.

The sample holds a few counts of this clone. The chain recombines TRBV27 with TRBJ2-1; TRBD1 is a possible D gene (8 bases). The CDR3 extends over 14 amino acids. The ends were cut back, 2 bases at V and 7 bases at J, with 12 bases in the middle. Germline CDR1 is MNHEY and CDR2 is SMNVEV (reference sequence). The DNA for the CDR3 is TGTGCCAGCAGTTTAAACAGGGGGGGTAATGAGCAGTTCTTC. Protein product: CASSLNRGGNEQFF.

The chain recombines TRBV19 with TRBJ1-4; D remains ambiguous. The germline CDR1 and CDR2 sequences are LNHDA and SQIVND (reference sequence). This CDR3 has 13 residues. V shed 9 bases and J shed 4 bases, with 12 bases lying between them. This chain's CDR3 is CASEMSVNEKLFF. The DNA for the CDR3 is TGTGCCAGCGAGATGTCGGTTAATGAAAAACTGTTTTTT. Combining the CDR3 with reference TRBV19 and TRBJ1-4 gives the whole variable domain DGGITQSPKYLFRKEGQNVTLSCEQNLNHDAMYWYRQDPGQGLRLIYYSQIVNDFQKGDIAEGYSVSREKKESFPLTVTSAQKNPTAFYLCASEMSVNEKLFFGSGTQLSVL.

The chain has TRBV6-5 and TRBJ2-7; weak D call: TRBD2 (6 bases). Trimming stripped 2 bases from V and 2 bases from J, with 10 bases between. The germline V gene encodes CDR1 MNHEY and CDR2 SVGAGI. The CDR3 is 14 amino acids. CDR3 DNA: TGTGCCAGCAGTTACGTTAGCGGCACCTACGAGCAGTACTTC. Encoded protein: CASSYVSGTYEQYF.

This chain joins TRBV7-9 and TRBJ1-2, with D uncertain. Germline-derived CDR1 and CDR2 are SEHNR and FQNEAQ (reference sequence). The CDR3 length is 16 residues. Trimming took off 9 bases at V and 13 bases at J, with 33 bases between the two ends. The CDR3: CARIVEDRQDLYEGTF. The CDR3 region has the DNA TGTGCCAGGATCGTGGAGGATAGGCAGGACCTTTATGAGGGCACCTTC.

This clone occurred a few times. J is TRBJ1-1 and V is TRBV30; D unresolved. CDR1 is GTSNPN, CDR2 SVGIG, per germline (reference sequence). The V end was cut by 4 bases, the J end by 0 bases, with 15 bases between. The CDR3 totals 15 residues. The CDR3 coding sequence is TGTGCCTGGAATAGTCAGCTACTAATGAACACTGAAGCTTTCTTT. The encoded protein is CAWNSQLLMNTEAFF.

The V gene is TRBV7-2, the J gene TRBJ1-2; 10 bases align to TRBD1. J lost 4 bases, V lost 7 bases, and 12 bases had no gene match. Germline lookup yields CDR1 SGHTA and CDR2 FQGNSA. This CDR3 has 16 amino acids. CDR3 region: CASTRDRGRGGYGYTF. The CDR3 DNA reads as TGTGCCAGCACGCGAGACAGGGGGCGGGGTGGCTATGGCTACACCTTC.

CDR3 nucleotides: TGTGCCGTCACCCGGCGGTTCTATGGCTACACCTTC. The encoded protein is CAVTRRFYGYTF. The rearrangement links TRBV28 to TRBJ1-2; no firm D call. V was clipped by 11 bases and J by 4 bases, with 14 bases between them. Per the germline V gene, CDR1 is MDHEN and CDR2 is SYDVKM. The CDR3 has 12 residues.

CDR3 DNA: TGTGCCAGCTCCAGGACAGGGTTCTACAATGAGCAGTTCTTC. It translates to CASSRTGFYNEQFF. The rearrangement uses TRBV2 and TRBJ2-1; 8 nucleotides align to TRBD1. V trimming: 8 bases; J trimming: 3 bases; junction bases outside the gene matches: 6. The CDR3 covers 14 residues. Germline lookup yields CDR1 SNHLY and CDR2 FYNNEI.

V gene TRBV5-8 combines with J gene TRBJ1-2; D not certain. Germline V lookup: CDR1 SGHTS, CDR2 YDEGEE. This CDR3 has 14 residues. V lost 0 bases, J lost 8 bases, and 14 bases lay in between. This CDR3 reads CASSLVRAGGGYTF. The CDR3 bases are TGTGCCAGCAGCTTGGTTCGGGCAGGAGGGGGCTACACCTTC.

V and J are TRBV30 and TRBJ1-2, with D tentatively TRBD1 (6 bases). The CDR3 has 13 amino acids. The germline CDR1 and CDR2 sequences are GTSNPN and SVGIG (reference sequence). Trimming pared 3 bases from V and 8 bases from J, leaving 16 bases between. CDR3 bases: TGTGCCTGGAGGAGGCAGGGGTTAGGAGGCTACACCTTC. It yields the protein CAWRRQGLGGYTF.

The chain joins TRBV18 to TRBJ2-7; perhaps TRBD1 as D (6 bases). The CDR3 has 14 amino acids. Trimming pared 2 bases from V and 1 base from J, leaving 9 bases between. From germline, CDR1 is KGHSH and CDR2 LQKENI. The CDR3: CASSPATGSYEQYF. The CDR3 nucleotides read TGTGCCAGCTCACCAGCGACAGGATCCTACGAGCAGTACTTC.

The V call is TRBV3-1 (or the pseudogene TRBV3-2), the J call TRBJ2-5; D gene ambiguous. In germline, CDR1 is LGHDT, CDR2 YNNKEL (reference sequence). Trimming removed 3 bases from V and 7 bases from J, with 12 bases in between. The CDR3 runs 13 residues. This CDR3 reads CASSHSGSGTQYF. The CDR3 DNA reads as TGTGCCAGCAGCCACAGTGGGTCAGGGACCCAGTACTTC.

The chain carries TRBV3-1 (or the pseudogene TRBV3-2) and TRBJ1-1, with D possibly being TRBD1 (5 bases). Germline CDR1 LGHDT, CDR2 YNNKEL (reference sequence). The CDR3 totals 16 residues. Trimming took off 4 bases at V and 1 base at J, with 16 bases between the two ends. CDR3 coding DNA: TGTGCCAGCAGCCCTACGTACTTAGGACAGAACACTGAAGCTTTCTTT. Encoded protein: CASSPTYLGQNTEAFF.

The chain uses TRBV18 and TRBJ2-6; a possible D gene is TRBD2 (5 bases). Trimming removed 7 bases from V and 3 bases from J, with 19 bases in between. Germline V gene data show CDR1 as KGHSH and CDR2 as LQKENI. This CDR3 is 17 amino acids long. The CDR3 here is CASYPPGGSHGANVLTF. The CDR3 bases are TGTGCCAGCTACCCCCCAGGAGGCAGCCATGGGGCCAACGTCCTGACTTTC.

In its sample, this clone ranks as large. The V call is TRBV29-1, the J call TRBJ2-3; TRBD2 aligns across 7 bases. This CDR3 region has 15 residues. The junction had 11 bases not matched to a gene; V was cut back by 5 bases and J by 3 bases. Germline CDR1 SQVTM, CDR2 ANQGSEA. This chain's CDR3 is CSVRLMGGVTDTQYF. The DNA of the CDR3 is TGCAGCGTTAGATTAATGGGGGGGGTTACAGATACGCAGTATTTT.

The V and J genes are TRBV6-5 and TRBJ1-1, with D hard to call. Trimming removed 0 bases from V and 6 bases from J, with 14 bases in between. The length of the CDR3 is 15 residues. CDR1 is MNHEY, CDR2 SVGAGI, per germline. CDR3 amino acids: CASSYSLSGWAEAFF. CDR3 DNA sequence: TGTGCCAGCAGTTACTCGTTATCCGGGTGGGCTGAAGCTTTCTTT.

This clone was seen more than once but under ten times. The chain has TRBV2 and TRBJ1-6; no firm D call. The CDR3 spans 12 residues. CDR1 and CDR2 (germline): SNHLY, FYNNEI. The V end was cut by 8 bases, the J end by 9 bases, with 11 bases between. The CDR3 bases are TGTGCCAGCTCGCGGGATCGTTCACCCCTCCACTTT. It encodes CASSRDRSPLHF. Using reference TRBV2 and TRBJ1-6 for the parts outside the CDR3, the full variable domain is EPEVTQTPSHQVTQMGQEVILRCVPISNHLYFYWYRQILGQKVEFLVSFYNNEISEKSEIFDDQFSVERPDGSNFTLKIRSTKLEDSAMYFCASSRDRSPLHFGNGTRLTVT.

V and J are TRBV9 and TRBJ2-7; D might be TRBD2 (6 bases). The CDR3 is 15 residues long. Trimming left V 3 bases short and J 2 bases short, with 15 bases between. Looked up from germline, CDR1 is SGDLS and CDR2 is YYNGEE. The CDR3 region is CASSADSGGPYEQYF. The CDR3 DNA is TGTGCCAGCAGCGCCGACTCCGGGGGACCCTACGAGCAGTACTTC.

The chain has TRBV7-9 and TRBJ2-7; weak D call: TRBD1 (6 bases). V was shortened by 5 bases and J by 1 base, with 15 bases between the two germline ends. Germline values: CDR1 SEHNR, CDR2 FQNEAQ (reference sequence). This CDR3 is built from 15 residues. CDR3 DNA sequence: TGTGCCAGCAGCCCAGGCACAGGGAAATCCTACGAGCAGTACTTC. Protein: CASSPGTGKSYEQYF.

This chain connects TRBV6-1 to TRBJ2-7; D is possibly TRBD1 (6 bases). The CDR3 is 14 amino acids. The ends were cut back, 5 bases at V and 3 bases at J, with 14 bases in the middle. CDR1 MNHNS and CDR2 SASEGT come from the germline V gene. The CDR3, as DNA: TGTGCCAGCAGTACCCAAGAGGGGGACTACGAGCAGTACTTC. The encoded protein is CASSTQEGDYEQYF.

V is TRBV6-6 and J is TRBJ2-1; 8 bases map to TRBD1. From germline, CDR1 is MNHNY and CDR2 SVGAGI (reference sequence). The junction had 3 bases not matched to a gene; V was cut back by 2 bases and J by 6 bases. The CDR3 spans 14 residues. CDR3 sequence reads: CASSYLTGGNEQFF. Written as DNA, the CDR3 is TGTGCCAGCAGTTACCTCACAGGGGGCAATGAGCAGTTCTTC.